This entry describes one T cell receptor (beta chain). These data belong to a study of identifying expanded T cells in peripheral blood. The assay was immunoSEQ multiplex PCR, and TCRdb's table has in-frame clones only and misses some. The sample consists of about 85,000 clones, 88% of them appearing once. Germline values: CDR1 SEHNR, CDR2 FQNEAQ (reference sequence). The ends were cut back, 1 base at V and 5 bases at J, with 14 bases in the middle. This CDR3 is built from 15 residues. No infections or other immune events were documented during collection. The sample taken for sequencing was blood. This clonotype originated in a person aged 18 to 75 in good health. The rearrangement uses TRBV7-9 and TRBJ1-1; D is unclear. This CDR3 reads CASSLDEPEYTEAFF. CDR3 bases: TGTGCCAGCAGCTTAGACGAGCCGGAATATACTGAAGCTTTCTTT.